These T cell receptor beta chains were read from a single sample in a study of memory CD4+ T cells and cytomegalovirus serostatus. Clones were sequenced by immunoSEQ multiplex PCR, and TCRdb holds only the in-frame ones, with some missing. The sample contains 25,000 to 30,000 clones, roughly 76% of which appear only once. Source material: memory CD4+ T cells from blood. Source of these receptors: an adult in good health and CMV-seronegative. The CDR3 runs from the conserved cysteine through the conserved F or W. A D gene is named only where the DNA matches it firmly. The size of a clone is reported for some rows only, either as once, few or many, or as a class for expanded clones.

d_call,j_call,v_call,clone_size,cdr3_aa,cdr3_nt
-,TRBJ1-2,TRBV6-5,-,CASSSETGLTNYGYTF,TGTGCCAGCAGTTCTGAAACAGGGCTAACTAACTATGGCTACACCTTC
-,TRBJ1-1,TRBV10-3,few,CAIALQGNTEAFF,TGTGCCATCGCCCTTCAAGGGAACACTGAAGCTTTCTTT
TRBD1,TRBJ2-7,TRBV7-9,-,CASSLAGQGYEQYF,TGTGCCAGCAGCTTAGCCGGACAGGGCTACGAGCAGTACTTC
-,TRBJ1-3,TRBV6-5,few,CASSRDSGNTIYF,TGTGCCAGCAGTAGGGATTCTGGAAACACCATATATTTT
-,TRBJ2-7,TRBV18,-,CASSPGQFYEQYF,TGTGCCAGCTCACCCGGACAGTTTTACGAGCAGTACTTC
-,TRBJ2-7,TRBV5-1,once,CASTLEISSYEQYF,TGCGCCAGCACCCTGGAGATCAGCTCCTACGAGCAGTACTTC
-,TRBJ2-1,TRBV4-3,-,CASSQEGLLGNEQFF,TGCGCCAGCAGCCAAGAGGGCCTCCTCGGGAATGAGCAGTTCTTC
-,TRBJ2-2,TRBV7-2,-,CASSLQGTDTGELFF,TGTGCCAGCAGCCTTCAGGGGACGGACACCGGGGAGCTGTTTTTT
-,TRBJ1-2,TRBV5-8,medium-sized,CASSFYFGETNYGYTF,TGTGCCAGCAGCTTTTACTTCGGGGAAACGAACTATGGCTACACCTTC
TRBD1,TRBJ2-7,TRBV2,-,CASLWDRDYEQYF,TGTGCCAGCCTTTGGGACAGGGACTACGAGCAGTACTTC
TRBD2,TRBJ2-1,TRBV13,-,CASSRAGLAGRLQFF,TGTGCCAGCAGCCGAGCCGGACTAGCGGGACGTTTGCAGTTCTTC
-,TRBJ1-2,TRBV28,once,CASRQNGGDYGYTF,TGTGCCAGCAGGCAAAACGGCGGAGACTATGGCTACACCTTC
-,TRBJ2-7,TRBV9,-,CASSVVAGAGEQYF,TGTGCCAGCAGCGTAGTGGCGGGCGCGGGCGAGCAGTACTTC
-,TRBJ1-3,TRBV27,-,CASSSSTRGGNTIYF,TGTGCCAGCAGTTCTTCTACGAGGGGTGGAAACACCATATATTTT
TRBD2,TRBJ2-1,TRBV18,-,CASSPPSMGGNEQFF,TGTGCCAGCTCACCACCATCCATGGGAGGGAATGAGCAGTTCTTC
-,TRBJ1-5,TRBV7-8,-,CASSLAQGSGPQHF,TGTGCCAGCAGCTTGGCACAAGGGTCGGGGCCCCAGCATTTT
TRBD1,TRBJ1-3,TRBV6-5,-,CASRDRVSGNTIYF,TGTGCCAGCAGGGACAGGGTTTCGGGAAACACCATATATTTT
TRBD2,TRBJ2-3,TRBV19,-,CASRRTSGSSDTQYF,TGTGCCAGTAGGAGGACTAGCGGGAGTAGTGATACGCAGTATTTT
-,TRBJ1-1,TRBV19,few,CASLPQGQNTEAFF,TGTGCCAGTCTCCCACAGGGCCAGAACACTGAAGCTTTCTTT
-,TRBJ1-2,TRBV5-1,-,CASSSGSPGYGYTF,TGCGCCAGCAGCTCGGGGAGCCCGGGGTATGGCTACACCTTC
-,TRBJ1-5,TRBV4-2,-,CASSQDIPSDQPQHF,TGTGCCAGCAGCCAAGATATCCCTAGCGATCAGCCCCAGCATTTT
TRBD2,TRBJ2-5,TRBV27,-,CANQGRRSGLAGGRSQETQYF,TGTGCCAACCAAGGTAGACGTTCCGGATTAGCGGGAGGTAGGAGTCAAGAGACCCAGTACTTC
-,TRBJ2-7,TRBV5-1,-,CASSLNYEQYF,TGCGCCAGCAGCTTGAATTACGAGCAGTACTTC
-,TRBJ1-1,TRBV7-9,-,CASSRASITEAFF,TGTGCCAGCAGCAGAGCCTCCATCACTGAAGCTTTCTTT
-,TRBJ1-1,TRBV18,-,CASSPGPYSMNTEAFF,TGTGCCAGCTCACCGGGGCCGTACTCGATGAACACTGAAGCTTTCTTT
-,TRBJ2-7,TRBV27,once,CASSFQQGKSYEQYF,TGTGCCAGCAGTTTTCAACAGGGAAAATCCTACGAGCAGTACTTC
TRBD2,TRBJ2-7,TRBV6-1,-,CASRGGANSYEQYF,TGTGCCAGCAGGGGAGGGGCCAACTCCTACGAGCAGTACTTC
TRBD1,TRBJ1-4,TRBV19,-,CASGQGQGGEKLFF,TGTGCCAGTGGCCAGGGACAGGGCGGTGAAAAACTGTTTTTT
TRBD1,TRBJ1-1,TRBV6-5,-,CASSRDLGQGGAFF,TGTGCCAGCAGTCGAGACCTAGGACAGGGGGGTGCTTTCTTT
-,TRBJ1-1,TRBV4-1,-,CASRSGVAAFF,TGCGCCAGCAGGTCAGGGGTGGCAGCTTTCTTT
-,TRBJ1-5,TRBV18,-,CASSFQGSNQPQHF,TGTGCCAGCTCATTTCAGGGGAGCAATCAGCCCCAGCATTTT
TRBD2,TRBJ2-7,TRBV25-1,once,CASSEVGSGNSYEQYF,TGTGCCAGCAGTGAAGTTGGTAGCGGGAACTCCTACGAGCAGTACTTC
TRBD2,TRBJ2-3,TRBV10-3,once,CAITAGGSRDTQYF,TGTGCCATCACCGCGGGAGGATCCAGGGATACGCAGTATTTT
TRBD1,TRBJ1-2,TRBV9,-,CASSVGQGISNGYTF,TGTGCCAGCAGCGTAGGACAGGGGATCTCAAACGGCTACACCTTC
TRBD1,TRBJ2-3,TRBV4-3,-,CASSQESPGQGSDTQYF,TGCGCCAGCAGCCAGGAGTCTCCGGGACAGGGTTCAGATACGCAGTATTTT
-,TRBJ2-1,TRBV5-1,-,CASSLAQGTRASYNEQFF,TGCGCCAGCAGCTTGGCTCAGGGTACTAGGGCCTCCTACAATGAGCAGTTCTTC
-,TRBJ1-1,TRBV10-3,-,CAISDSSLNTEAFF,TGTGCCATCAGTGACTCGTCACTGAACACTGAAGCTTTCTTT
TRBD1,TRBJ1-2,TRBV4-2,few,CASKRDRENYGYTF,TGTGCCAGCAAAAGGGACAGGGAAAACTATGGCTACACCTTC
-,TRBJ2-2,TRBV28,-,CACEGTNTGELFF,TGTGCCTGCGAGGGGACCAACACCGGGGAGCTGTTTTTT
TRBD1,TRBJ1-6,TRBV6-1,-,CASSDRGDNSPLHF,TGTGCCAGCAGTGACAGGGGGGATAATTCACCCCTCCACTTT
-,TRBJ2-2,TRBV2,-,CASGQGTGELFF,TGTGCCAGCGGCCAAGGGACCGGGGAGCTGTTTTTT
-,TRBJ2-7,TRBV28,-,CASRGYSGEQYF,TGTGCCAGCAGGGGCTATTCGGGCGAGCAGTACTTC
-,TRBJ2-2,TRBV4-3,once,CASSLLVTSGELFF,TGCGCCAGCAGCTTACTAGTTACCTCCGGGGAGCTGTTTTTT
-,TRBJ1-1,TRBV6-1,-,CASSDWAGGLFF,TGTGCCAGCAGTGATTGGGCGGGGGGCCTTTTCTTT
-,TRBJ1-1,TRBV10-3,-,CAISEVGGLEAFF,TGTGCCATCAGTGAGGTGGGGGGCCTGGAAGCTTTCTTT
-,TRBJ2-5,TRBV10-3,-,CATSRGQETQYF,TGTGCCACTTCGAGGGGGCAAGAGACCCAGTACTTC
TRBD2,TRBJ2-7,TRBV18,-,CASSPILGQGQRGGTEQYF,TGTGCCAGCTCACCAATTCTCGGACAGGGCCAGCGGGGGGGCACCGAGCAGTACTTC
-,TRBJ1-5,TRBV30,-,CAWSVGGGRQPQHF,TGTGCCTGGAGTGTAGGGGGAGGACGTCAGCCCCAGCATTTT
TRBD1,TRBJ1-1,TRBV5-1,-,CASRDRGVMNTEAFF,TGCGCCAGCAGGGACAGGGGGGTTATGAACACTGAAGCTTTCTTT